This TCR beta chain was identified during a study of technical replicates of blood from a handful of donors. The CDR3 contains 11 residues. Germline V gene lookup returns CDR1 SEHNR and CDR2 FQNEAQ (reference sequence). Trimming shortened V by 1 base and J by 8 bases, and 5 bases separated the two germline ends. TCRdb's copy holds only in-frame clones and misses some; the assay was immunoSEQ multiplex PCR. The sample contains approximately 70,000 clones, around 95% of which appear only once. The source material was T cells isolated from PBMCs. The chain links TRBV7-9 to TRBJ1-1, with a tentative D call TRBD1 (5 bases). This sequence was found in a human donor in good health. The CDR3 region has the DNA TGTGCCAGCAGCTTAGACAGGGAAGCTTTCTTT. The encoded protein is CASSLDREAFF. The full variable domain, rest sourced from reference TRBV7-9 and TRBJ1-1, is DTGVSQNPRHKITKRGQNVTFRCDPISEHNRLYWYRQTLGQGPEFLTYFQNEAQLEKSRLLSDRFSAERPKGSFSTLEIQRTEQGDSAMYLCASSLDREAFFGQGTRLTVV.